Following are 32 T cell receptor beta chains from one sample sequenced in a study of blood T cell repertoires in COVID-19. The method was immunoSEQ multiplex PCR; TCRdb's version includes in-frame clones alone and lacks a portion of them. The sample holds a few hundred thousand clones; around 88% are singletons and the top ten take roughly 1.1%. Specimen: peripheral blood. These receptors all stem from a woman in her 50s with acute or convalescent COVID-19.

A remark on this clone: Germline is not matched at one junction end, which may reflect a read error. The chain uses TRBV11-1 and TRBJ2-2; D not certain. The CDR3 loop spans 16 amino acids. Germline CDR1 is SGHAT and CDR2 is FQDESV (reference sequence). This CDR3 is CASTLLTATVTGELFF. CDR3 bases: TGTGCCAGCACCTTATTGACTGCAACTGTCACCGGGGAGCTGTTTTTT.

The rearrangement uses TRBV4-1 and TRBJ1-3, with D unclear. Per germline, CDR1 MGHRA and CDR2 YSYEKL. The CDR3 is made up of 14 amino acids. The V end was cut by 1 base, the J end by 3 bases, with 7 bases between. As DNA, the CDR3 is TGCGCCAGCAGCCAAGTATCAGGTGGAAACACCATATATTTT. It translates to CASSQVSGGNTIYF.

The chain employs TRBV19 and TRBJ1-5; 7 bases match TRBD1. The ends lost 1 base at V and 8 bases at J; junction bases unmatched: 11. CDR3 length: 16 amino acids. The germline V gene has CDR1 LNHDA and CDR2 SQIVND (reference sequence). Written as DNA, the CDR3 is TGTGCCAGTAGTATAGGCCAGACAGGGTTGTGGGAGCCCCAGCATTTT. Translating it yields CASSIGQTGLWEPQHF. Complete variable domain (other parts from reference TRBV19 and TRBJ1-5): DGGITQSPKYLFRKEGQNVTLSCEQNLNHDAMYWYRQDPGQGLRLIYYSQIVNDFQKGDIAEGYSVSREKKESFPLTVTSAQKNPTAFYLCASSIGQTGLWEPQHFGDGTRLSIL.

CDR3 sequence (DNA): TGTGCCAGCACCTCCGGACAGGGAAGCAATCAGCCCCAGCATTTT. Protein: CASTSGQGSNQPQHF. The V call is TRBV6-6, the J call TRBJ1-5; 8 bases agree with TRBD1. Germline lookup yields CDR1 MNHNY and CDR2 SVGAGI (reference sequence). CDR3 length equals 15 residues. V lost 7 bases to trimming and J lost 1 base; unmatched junction nucleotides: 6.

The chain couples TRBV5-1 to TRBJ2-1; D might be TRBD1 (6 bases). The germline V and J ends were trimmed by 3 bases and 3 bases, with 13 bases remaining between them. Per germline, CDR1 SGHRS and CDR2 YFSETQ. CDR3 size: 15 residues. The CDR3 here is CASSSIPDSYNEQFF. CDR3 bases: TGCGCCAGCAGCTCCATCCCGGACAGCTACAATGAGCAGTTCTTC.

The gene calls are TRBV9 and TRBJ1-1; perhaps TRBD1 as D (6 bases). The CDR3 is 15 residues long. Germline V gives CDR1 SGDLS, CDR2 YYNGEE. Deletions cut 3 bases from V and 0 bases from J, with 12 bases between. The CDR3 DNA is TGTGCCAGCAGCGCGACAGGAGCCATGAACACTGAAGCTTTCTTT. It specifies CASSATGAMNTEAFF.

The chain combines TRBV5-1 with TRBJ2-7; 8 bases line up with TRBD2. The CDR3 contains 15 residues. V shed 0 bases, J shed 5 bases, and the junction held 7 bases outside the gene matches. Germline CDR1 is SGHRS and CDR2 is YFSETQ. In DNA, the CDR3 is TGCGCCAGCAGCTTGGGCGGGACTAGTGGGAACGAGCAGTACGTC. This codes for CASSLGGTSGNEQYV.

The J gene is TRBJ2-7, the V gene TRBV18, with no clear D. The CDR3 length is 14 residues. Trimming cost V 6 bases and J 0 bases, with 12 bases left between them. Germline CDR1 reads KGHSH; CDR2 reads LQKENI. The CDR3 is CASSQDSFSYEQYV. The CDR3 bases are TGTGCCAGCTCTCAAGACTCCTTCTCCTACGAGCAGTACGTC.

In this sample, this clone turned up once. This chain connects TRBV5-6 to TRBJ2-5, with D possibly matching TRBD2 (5 bases). CDR1 and CDR2 from the germline V gene are SGHDT and YYEEEE. V was trimmed by 4 bases and J by 5 bases, leaving 15 bases between them. The CDR3 contains 14 residues. The CDR3 DNA is TGTGCCAGCAGCCCTGGACTGCTGTGGGAGACCCAGTACTTC. Translated: CASSPGLLWETQYF.

The count of this clone is one. Other nucleotide sequences from this sample produce the same CDR3. This sequence joins TRBV5-1 and TRBJ1-6; TRBD1 matches 8 bases. CDR3 length: 15 amino acids. V lost 0 bases to trimming and J lost 4 bases; unmatched junction nucleotides: 0. Germline V lookup: CDR1 SGHRS, CDR2 YFSETQ. CDR3 nucleotides: TGCGCCAGCAGCTTGGGGACAGGGTATAATTCACCCCTCCACTTT. Encoded protein: CASSLGTGYNSPLHF.

The rearrangement uses TRBV5-1 and TRBJ1-1; D gene uncertain. This CDR3 comprises 14 residues. With 4 bases removed from V and 5 bases from J, the gap between germline ends came to 15 bases. CDR1 SGHRS and CDR2 YFSETQ come from the germline V gene. CDR3 residues: CASSQTGSKTEAFF. For the CDR3, the DNA is TGCGCCAGCAGCCAGACGGGGTCTAAGACTGAAGCTTTCTTT.

CDR3 region: CASSEAGQGTEAFF. CDR3 in DNA: TGTGCCAGCAGTGAAGCGGGACAGGGCACTGAAGCTTTCTTT. This chain uses TRBV2 with TRBJ1-1; 9 positions agree with TRBD1. Trimming took 0 bases from V and 4 from J; bases not matched to a gene: 0. The CDR3 extends over 14 amino acids. CDR1 and CDR2 (germline): SNHLY, FYNNEI.

The chain is built from TRBV27 and TRBJ2-1; TRBD2 aligns across 7 bases. This CDR3 contains 15 residues. Unmatched junction bases numbered 9, after V lost 6 bases and J lost 4 bases. Germline CDR1 is MNHEY and CDR2 is SMNVEV (reference sequence). Here the CDR3 reads CASSPSGGEYNEQFF. The CDR3 DNA follows: TGTGCCAGCAGCCCCTCGGGAGGCGAGTACAATGAGCAGTTCTTC.

This clone was picked up one time. The CDR3 DNA is TGTGCCATCAGTCGACAGGGGCTGGGGAGCACTGAAGCTTTCTTT. Its protein product is CAISRQGLGSTEAFF. This sequence joins TRBV10-3 and TRBJ1-1; TRBD1 aligns across 8 bases. The germline CDR1 and CDR2 sequences are ENHRY and SYGVKD. The CDR3 contains 15 residues. V lost 5 bases, J lost 4 bases, and 9 bases stayed unmatched.

The chain has TRBV7-3 and TRBJ2-2, with 13 bases identical to TRBD2. Germline values: CDR1 SGHTA, CDR2 FQGTGA. With 4 bases clipped from V and 5 bases from J, the junction kept 1 base outside the gene matches. The CDR3 is 15 residues long. The CDR3 is CASSSGLAGTGELFF. CDR3 in DNA: TGTGCCAGCAGCTCGGGACTAGCGGGGACCGGGGAGCTGTTTTTT.

The chain joins TRBV7-2 to TRBJ2-7; possible D gene TRBD1, 6 bases. Trimming took off 4 bases at V and 1 base at J, with 14 bases between the two ends. This CDR3 comprises 15 residues. The germline V gene encodes CDR1 SGHTA and CDR2 FQGNSA. The CDR3 region is CASSSHGQNSYEQYF. DNA of the CDR3: TGTGCCAGCAGCTCCCACGGACAGAATTCCTACGAGCAGTACTTC.

CDR3 residues: CATSGRAGDINYGYTF. The CDR3 nucleotides read TGTGCCACCAGCGGCAGAGCGGGGGACATTAACTATGGCTACACCTTC. The chain uses TRBV15 and TRBJ1-2; D might be TRBD1 (6 bases). Germline CDR1 LNHNV, CDR2 YYDKDF (reference sequence). The CDR3 extends over 16 amino acids. V was cut by 5 bases and J by 1 base, with 17 bases left in between. The variable domain in full, with the rest retrieved from reference TRBV15 and TRBJ1-2, is DAMVIQNPRYQVTQFGKPVTLSCSQTLNHNVMYWYQQKSSQAPKLLFHYYDKDFNNEADTPDNFQSRRPNTSFCFLDIRSPGLGDTAMYLCATSGRAGDINYGYTFGSGTRLTVV.

As DNA, the CDR3 is TGCGCCAGCAGGGAGGTCACATCCAAAAACATTCAGTACTTC. It encodes CASREVTSKNIQYF. The chain couples TRBV5-1 to TRBJ2-4; tentative D call: TRBD2 (5 bases). The CDR3 length is 14 residues. CDR1 SGHRS and CDR2 YFSETQ come from the germline V gene. The V end was cut by 5 bases, the J end by 2 bases, with 11 bases between.

The V gene is TRBV7-2, the J gene TRBJ1-2, with D possibly being TRBD1 (6 bases). The germline V gene encodes CDR1 SGHTA and CDR2 FQGNSA. V lost 1 base and J lost 4, with 16 bases in between. The CDR3 has 16 amino acids. The CDR3 region is CASSLGGGSGSYGYTF. The CDR3 region has the DNA TGTGCCAGCAGCTTAGGGGGGGGCTCAGGGTCCTATGGCTACACCTTC.

The rearrangement links TRBV5-4 to TRBJ2-7, with 8 bases lining up with TRBD2. CDR1 and CDR2 from the germline V gene are SGHNT and YYREEE (reference sequence). V shed 4 bases and J 5 bases; nucleotides not matched to a gene: 8. This CDR3 is built from 14 residues. The CDR3 region has the DNA TGTGCCAGCAGCGCGGGCGGGGGGAACGACGAGCAGTACTTC. Amino acids: CASSAGGGNDEQYF.

The rearrangement links TRBV7-2 to TRBJ2-7; 8 nucleotides align to TRBD1. This CDR3 region has 13 residues. J was trimmed by 5 bases and V by 5 bases; bases with no gene match: 5. Germline V gene data show CDR1 as SGHTA and CDR2 as FQGNSA. For the CDR3, the DNA is TGTGCCAGCAGCACAGACAGGGGCGACGAGCAGTACTTC. It yields the protein CASSTDRGDEQYF.

The chain combines TRBV5-1 with TRBJ2-7; 7 bases are a match to TRBD1. This CDR3 spans 15 amino acids. CDR1 is SGHRS and CDR2 is YFSETQ in the germline V gene. The ends lost 0 bases at V and 5 bases at J; junction bases unmatched: 8. The CDR3 loop reads CASSLERQGTHEQYF. DNA of the CDR3: TGCGCCAGCAGCTTGGAGCGACAGGGAACCCACGAGCAGTACTTC.

V gene TRBV30 combines with J gene TRBJ2-2; 11 bases align to TRBD2. Germline CDR1 is GTSNPN and CDR2 is SVGIG (reference sequence). The CDR3 totals 15 residues. V lost 2 bases and J lost 7; bases outside the gene matches: 6. CDR3 amino acids: CAWSRLAGGYGELFF. Written as DNA, the CDR3 is TGTGCCTGGAGTAGGCTAGCGGGGGGATACGGGGAGCTGTTTTTT.

This chain connects TRBV6-5 to TRBJ2-5; 8 bases are a match to TRBD1. The V and J ends lost 2 bases and 5 bases, in that order; junction bases with no gene match: 7. Germline loops: CDR1 MNHEY, CDR2 SVGAGI. CDR3 size: 15 residues. CDR3 amino acids: CASSYRQGWGETQYF. The CDR3 DNA follows: TGTGCCAGCAGTTACCGACAGGGGTGGGGGGAGACCCAGTACTTC.

This clone was seen a few times. This rearrangement joins TRBV25-1 to TRBJ1-3; TRBD1 agrees at 8 bases. V trimming: 2 bases; J trimming: 4 bases; junction bases outside the gene matches: 7. CDR1 and CDR2 from the germline V gene are MGHDK and SYGVNS. This CDR3 region has 16 residues. CDR3 loop: CASSETPGGRGNTIYF. The CDR3 DNA follows: TGTGCCAGCAGTGAAACTCCAGGGGGCAGAGGAAACACCATATATTTT.

The J gene is TRBJ2-1, the V gene TRBV25-1; 11 bases align to TRBD2. Germline V gene lookup returns CDR1 MGHDK and CDR2 SYGVNS. V was pared by 6 bases and J by 4 bases, with 8 bases of the junction left unmatched. CDR3 length: 16 amino acids. CDR3: CASRPPGTSGYNEQFF. The DNA of the CDR3 is TGTGCCAGCAGGCCACCCGGGACTAGCGGATACAATGAGCAGTTCTTC. Complete variable domain (other parts from reference TRBV25-1 and TRBJ2-1): EADIYQTPRYLVIGTGKKITLECSQTMGHDKMYWYQQDPGMELHLIHYSYGVNSTEKGDLSSESTVSRIRTEHFPLTLESARPSHTSQYLCASRPPGTSGYNEQFFGPGTRLTVL.

This chain joins TRBV7-2 and TRBJ2-5; 9 positions match TRBD2. V was clipped by 2 bases and J by 5 bases; unmatched bases: 9. The length of the CDR3 is 16 residues. Germline V gene sequence: CDR1 SGHTA, CDR2 FQGNSA. The CDR3 region has the DNA TGTGCCAGCAGCTTAAGCGCGGGGGGGCCCGGGGAGACCCAGTACTTC. It yields the protein CASSLSAGGPGETQYF.

The chain employs TRBV3-1 (or the pseudogene TRBV3-2) and TRBJ2-1; TRBD2 aligns across 8 bases. This CDR3 comprises 15 residues. Germline V lookup: CDR1 LGHDT, CDR2 YNNKEL (reference sequence). With 4 bases clipped from V and 6 bases from J, the junction kept 8 bases outside the gene matches. The DNA for the CDR3 is TGTGCCAGCAGCCCAGCGGGAGAAAGTGGCAATGAGCAGTTCTTC. Protein: CASSPAGESGNEQFF.

The chain employs TRBV11-2 and TRBJ1-2; unclear D gene. Germline values: CDR1 SGHAT, CDR2 FQNNGV. This CDR3 has 16 amino acids. V was pared by 5 bases and J by 5 bases, with 21 bases between. The CDR3 loop is CASSPRRGMNKYGYTF. CDR3 in DNA: TGTGCCAGCAGCCCCCGGCGGGGAATGAATAAGTATGGCTACACCTTC.

This clone was detected only a few times. The chain employs TRBV5-5 and TRBJ2-5; D gene unclear. Germline V gives CDR1 SGHKS, CDR2 YYEKEE (reference sequence). The CDR3 totals 17 residues. Trimming shortened V by 3 bases and J by 4 bases, and 22 bases separated the two germline ends. The CDR3 DNA reads as TGTGCCAGCAGCTCCCCACCACTGACAAATCCAGGAGAGACCCAGTACTTC. Translating gives CASSSPPLTNPGETQYF.

In this sample, this clone turned up a few times. Written as DNA, the CDR3 is TGCAGCGTTAACAGGGGAAATACGCAGTATTTT. Its translation is CSVNRGNTQYF. The gene calls are TRBV29-1 and TRBJ2-3, with 7 bases identical to TRBD1. This CDR3 is 11 amino acids long. The germline CDR1 and CDR2 sequences are SQVTM and ANQGSEA. With V trimmed by 5 bases and J by 7 bases, 3 bases remained unmatched.

This chain connects TRBV11-2 to TRBJ1-2; 7 nucleotides match TRBD1. This CDR3 has 13 amino acids. The V gene's germline CDR1 is SGHAT and CDR2 FQNNGV. With V trimmed by 5 bases and J by 7 bases, 7 bases remained unmatched. In DNA, the CDR3 is TGTGCCAGCAGCCAACACCCAGGGGGTGGCTACACCTTC. Its translation is CASSQHPGGGYTF.